Each of the 14 T cell receptor beta chains below was sequenced from the same sample in a study of blood T cell repertoires in COVID-19. TCRdb's copy holds only in-frame clones and misses some; the assay was immunoSEQ multiplex PCR. The data contain 200,000 to 250,000 clones, 86% of them singletons. The sequencing sample was made of PBMCs or T cells enriched from blood (not recorded which). The receptors come from a woman aged 40 to 50 with acute COVID-19.

The chain employs TRBV27 and TRBJ2-7; maybe TRBD1 (6 bases). The CDR3 loop spans 14 amino acids. The V end was cut by 5 bases, the J end by 0 bases, with 11 bases between. CDR1 and CDR2 (germline): MNHEY, SMNVEV (reference sequence). The CDR3 sequence: CASSSGQSSYEQYV. CDR3 sequence (DNA): TGTGCCAGCAGTAGCGGACAGAGCTCCTACGAGCAGTACGTC.

CDR3 DNA sequence: TGTGCCAGCAGCTTAGTTCTTTCCTCACCCCTCCACTTT. Protein: CASSLVLSSPLHF. The chain joins TRBV7-2 to TRBJ1-6, with D unresolved. Between the trimmed V and J ends, which lost 1 base and 10 bases, there was a span of 8 bases. The V gene's germline CDR1 is SGHTA and CDR2 FQGNSA. The CDR3 covers 13 residues.

The rearrangement uses TRBV2 and TRBJ2-7; 9 bases map to TRBD1. V shed 6 bases and J 4 bases; nucleotides not matched to a gene: 7. This CDR3 has 14 residues. Germline CDR1 reads SNHLY; CDR2 reads FYNNEI. CDR3 sequence reads: CASSPVDRGYEQYF. The CDR3 region has the DNA TGTGCCAGCAGCCCCGTGGACAGGGGTTACGAGCAGTACTTC.

CDR3 sequence reads: CASSLGGGASEQFF. The CDR3 DNA reads as TGCGCCAGCAGCTTGGGCGGGGGGGCATCTGAGCAGTTCTTC. V is TRBV5-1 and J is TRBJ2-1, with 9 bases that match TRBD2. This CDR3 comprises 14 residues. J was trimmed by 9 bases and V by 0 bases; bases with no gene match: 4. The germline CDR1 and CDR2 sequences are SGHRS and YFSETQ.

This chain uses TRBV19 with TRBJ1-1, with D perhaps TRBD1 (6 bases). V lost 4 bases and J 1 base, leaving 16 bases between the germline ends. The CDR3 is 16 residues long. Germline V CDR1 and CDR2: LNHDA, SQIVND (reference sequence). The CDR3 DNA follows: TGTGCCAGTAGTACAGGCCCCAGGGGATCGAACACTGAAGCTTTCTTT. Translating gives CASSTGPRGSNTEAFF. The complete variable domain, with remaining parts taken from reference TRBV19 and TRBJ1-1, reads DGGITQSPKYLFRKEGQNVTLSCEQNLNHDAMYWYRQDPGQGLRLIYYSQIVNDFQKGDIAEGYSVSREKKESFPLTVTSAQKNPTAFYLCASSTGPRGSNTEAFFGQGTRLTVV.

This sequence joins TRBV7-3 and TRBJ2-1, with TRBD2 matching 9 bases. Germline V gives CDR1 SGHTA, CDR2 FQGTGA. V was pared by 9 bases and J by 5 bases, with 5 bases of the junction left unmatched. The CDR3 runs 13 residues. CDR3 sequence reads: CASAGGPDNEQFF. As DNA, the CDR3 is TGTGCCAGTGCGGGGGGGCCGGACAATGAGCAGTTCTTC.

The chain has TRBV6-5 and TRBJ1-1; D call uncertain. Germline V gives CDR1 MNHEY, CDR2 SVGAGI. V shed 8 bases and J shed 0 bases, with 7 bases lying between them. There are 12 residues in the CDR3. DNA of the CDR3: TGTGCCAGCCAGTCCTTGAACACTGAAGCTTTCTTT. Its translation is CASQSLNTEAFF.

This clone appeared a few times. The chain links TRBV6-5 to TRBJ1-2; D unresolved. The CDR3 contains 14 residues. Trimming took off 4 bases at V and 4 bases at J, with 13 bases between the two ends. Germline V gene data show CDR1 as MNHEY and CDR2 as SVGAGI. CDR3 amino acids: CASSWTEDVYGYTF. For the CDR3, the DNA is TGTGCCAGCAGTTGGACGGAGGATGTCTATGGCTACACCTTC.

J is TRBJ1-3 and V is TRBV4-3, with 7 positions matching TRBD1. J gave up 4 bases and V 1 base, and 1 base lay outside the gene matches. CDR1 and CDR2 from the germline V gene are LGHNA and YSLEER. The CDR3 is made up of 14 amino acids. Here the CDR3 DNA reads TGCGCCAGCAGCCAAGGGACAGGAGGAAACACCATATATTTT. Translation: CASSQGTGGNTIYF.

The chain recombines TRBV5-5 with TRBJ1-4, with 9 nucleotides matching TRBD1. This CDR3 contains 15 residues. Germline V gives CDR1 SGHKS, CDR2 YYEKEE (reference sequence). Trimming cost V 4 bases and J 8 bases; bases outside gene matches: 9. For the CDR3, the DNA is TGTGCCAGCAGCCCCCTAGGACAGGGGAGAGAAAAACTGTTTTTT. This sequence encodes CASSPLGQGREKLFF. The full variable domain, in which reference TRBV5-5 and TRBJ1-4 provide the parts outside the CDR3, is DAGVTQSPTHLIKTRGQQVTLRCSPISGHKSVSWYQQVLGQGPQFIFQYYEKEERGRGNFPDRFSARQFPNYSSELNVNALLLGDSALYLCASSPLGQGREKLFFGSGTQLSVL.

The gene calls are TRBV5-4 and TRBJ2-3, with 11 bases matching TRBD2. V trimming: 4 bases; J trimming: 4 bases; junction bases outside the gene matches: 8. The CDR3 is made up of 16 amino acids. Germline-derived CDR1 and CDR2 are SGHNT and YYREEE (reference sequence). The CDR3 bases are TGTGCCAGCAGCCCACAACTAGCGGGGGTGGCAGATACGCAGTATTTT. This sequence encodes CASSPQLAGVADTQYF.

The V gene is TRBV4-3, the J gene TRBJ2-3; the match to TRBD2 covers 12 bases. Germline-derived CDR1 and CDR2 are LGHNA and YSLEER. The CDR3 contains 17 residues. The V gene end was trimmed by 0 bases and the J gene end by 12 bases; junction bases not matched to a gene: 13. The CDR3 loop is CASSQDSPSGGAQFQYF. In DNA, the CDR3 is TGCGCCAGCAGCCAAGATAGCCCTAGCGGGGGGGCACAGTTCCAGTATTTT.

V usage is TRBV9 and J usage is TRBJ2-1, with 11 bases matching TRBD2. This CDR3 has 15 amino acids. V was clipped by 3 bases and J by 6 bases; unmatched bases: 5. Germline CDR1 is SGDLS and CDR2 is YYNGEE. This chain's CDR3 is CASSESGTSGNEQFF. CDR3 DNA sequence: TGTGCCAGCAGCGAATCCGGGACTAGCGGCAATGAGCAGTTCTTC.

With regard to this clone: This same CDR3 is encoded by further DNA sequences in the sample. The chain employs TRBV18 and TRBJ1-2, with 11 bases lining up with TRBD1. Trimming removed 3 bases from V and 3 bases from J; junction bases left unmatched: 3. This CDR3 spans 15 amino acids. Germline CDR1 reads KGHSH; CDR2 reads LQKENI. CDR3 amino acids: CASSPGTGGDYGYTF. CDR3 nucleotide sequence: TGTGCCAGCTCACCGGGGACAGGGGGAGACTATGGCTACACCTTC. The variable domain in full, completed from reference TRBV18 and TRBJ1-2, reads NAGVMQNPRHLVRRRGQEARLRCSPMKGHSHVYWYRQLPEEGLKFMVYLQKENIIDESGMPKERFSAEFPKEGPSILRIQQVVRGDSAAYFCASSPGTGGDYGYTFGSGTRLTVV.